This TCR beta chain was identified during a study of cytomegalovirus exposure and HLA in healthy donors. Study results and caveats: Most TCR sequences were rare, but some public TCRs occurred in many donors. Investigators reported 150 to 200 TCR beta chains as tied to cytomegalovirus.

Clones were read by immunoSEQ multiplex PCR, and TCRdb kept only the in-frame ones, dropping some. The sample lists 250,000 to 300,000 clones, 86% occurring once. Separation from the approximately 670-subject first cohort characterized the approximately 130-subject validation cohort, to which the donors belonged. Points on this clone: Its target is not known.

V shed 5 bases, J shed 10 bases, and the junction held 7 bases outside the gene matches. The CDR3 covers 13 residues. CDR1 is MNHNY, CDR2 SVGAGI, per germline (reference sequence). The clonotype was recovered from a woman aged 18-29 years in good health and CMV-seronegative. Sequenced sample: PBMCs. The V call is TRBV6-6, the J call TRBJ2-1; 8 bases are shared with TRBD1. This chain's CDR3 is CASSDWTGKEQFF. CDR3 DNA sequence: TGTGCCAGCAGTGACTGGACAGGGAAGGAGCAGTTCTTC.